Each of the 7 T cell receptor beta chains below was sequenced from the same sample in a study of CD8+ T cells in alopecia areata. Extracted RNA was reverse transcribed into cDNA, the sequencing template. Assay: immunoSEQ multiplex PCR; the TCRdb copy retains only in-frame clones and omits some. Of some 170,000 clones in the sample, approximately 52% were seen once. Regarding treatment: oral pan-JAK inhibitor, 5-10 mg twice daily. Sequenced material: CD4+ T cells sorted from blood, taken at approximately week 61, from a patient treated with tofacitinib. Receptors were obtained from a human donor with alopecia areata.

The chain has TRBV18 and TRBJ1-1, with TRBD1 matching over 8 bases. J lost 4 bases, V lost 4 bases, and 11 bases had no gene match. The CDR3 runs 16 residues. Germline V CDR1 and CDR2: KGHSH, LQKENI. This CDR3 reads CASSRTTGELGTEAFF. CDR3 coding DNA: TGTGCCAGCTCACGAACGACAGGGGAGTTGGGCACTGAAGCTTTCTTT.

The V gene is TRBV29-1, the J gene TRBJ2-7; 7 nucleotides agree with TRBD1. The CDR3 is made up of 13 amino acids. Germline V gives CDR1 SQVTM, CDR2 ANQGSEA. Unmatched junction bases numbered 10, after V lost 7 bases and J lost 4 bases. Here the CDR3 DNA reads TGCAGCGCCGGGACAGAGTCCGTTTACGAGCAGTACTTC. Protein sequence: CSAGTESVYEQYF.

CDR3 protein: CSANRGYGYTF. Written as DNA, the CDR3 is TGCAGTGCTAACAGGGGCTATGGCTACACCTTC. This chain connects TRBV20-1 to TRBJ1-2, with TRBD1 identical over 7 bases. The CDR3 loop spans 11 amino acids. Germline V gene sequence: CDR1 DFQATT, CDR2 SNEGSKA (reference sequence). The V gene end was trimmed by 4 bases and the J gene end by 4 bases; junction bases not matched to a gene: 0.

The rearrangement joins TRBV6-6 to TRBJ2-7, with 9 bases aligning to TRBD1. Trimming at V came to 6 bases and at J to 6 bases, leaving 9 bases not matched to a gene. CDR3 size: 14 residues. The germline gives CDR1 MNHNY, CDR2 SVGAGI (reference sequence). The CDR3 sequence: CASSTTGTGIEQYF. The DNA of the CDR3 is TGTGCCAGCAGCACCACCGGGACAGGGATCGAGCAGTACTTC.

The V call is TRBV15, the J call TRBJ2-7; possible D gene TRBD1, 5 bases. Germline V gene data show CDR1 as LNHNV and CDR2 as YYDKDF (reference sequence). Trimming took off 4 bases at V and 2 bases at J, with 12 bases between the two ends. The CDR3 length is 14 residues. CDR3 nucleotide sequence: TGTGCCACCAGCACCAGGACACAGGCCTACGAGCAGTACTTC. Its translation is CATSTRTQAYEQYF.

V is TRBV2 and J is TRBJ2-7, with no clear D. There are 14 residues in the CDR3. Germline CDR1 is SNHLY and CDR2 is FYNNEI. V dropped 1 base and J dropped 3 bases, with 10 bases sitting between them. The CDR3 spells CASSEVGMGYEQYF. The CDR3 DNA follows: TGTGCCAGCAGTGAAGTGGGGATGGGCTACGAGCAGTACTTC. Complete variable domain (other parts from reference TRBV2 and TRBJ2-7): EPEVTQTPSHQVTQMGQEVILRCVPISNHLYFYWYRQILGQKVEFLVSFYNNEISEKSEIFDDQFSVERPDGSNFTLKIRSTKLEDSAMYFCASSEVGMGYEQYFGPGTRLTVT.

The chain carries TRBV25-1 and TRBJ1-5, with TRBD1 matching over 10 bases. The CDR3 runs to 15 residues. Unmatched junction bases numbered 6, after V lost 6 bases and J lost 4 bases. The germline V gene encodes CDR1 MGHDK and CDR2 SYGVNS. The chain's CDR3 is CASRWRTGGNQPQHF. CDR3 coding DNA: TGTGCCAGCAGATGGAGGACAGGGGGGAATCAGCCCCAGCATTTT.